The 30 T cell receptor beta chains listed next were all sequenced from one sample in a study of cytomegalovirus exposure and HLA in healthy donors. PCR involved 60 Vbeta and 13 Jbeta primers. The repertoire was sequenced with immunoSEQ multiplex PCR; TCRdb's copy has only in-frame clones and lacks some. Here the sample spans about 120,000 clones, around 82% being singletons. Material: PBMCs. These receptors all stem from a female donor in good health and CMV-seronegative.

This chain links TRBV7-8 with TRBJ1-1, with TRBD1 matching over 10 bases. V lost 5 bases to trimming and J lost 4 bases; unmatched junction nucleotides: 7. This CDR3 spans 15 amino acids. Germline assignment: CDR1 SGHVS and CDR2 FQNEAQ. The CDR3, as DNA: TGTGCCAGCAGCAAACGGACAGGGGGTGGCACTGAAGCTTTCTTT. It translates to CASSKRTGGGTEAFF.

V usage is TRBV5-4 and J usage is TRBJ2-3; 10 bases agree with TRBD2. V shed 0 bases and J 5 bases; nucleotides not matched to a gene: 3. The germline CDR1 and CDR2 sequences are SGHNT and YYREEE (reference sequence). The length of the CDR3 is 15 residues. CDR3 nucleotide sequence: TGTGCCAGCAGCTTGGACGCTAGCGGGAGAGATACGCAGTATTTT. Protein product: CASSLDASGRDTQYF.

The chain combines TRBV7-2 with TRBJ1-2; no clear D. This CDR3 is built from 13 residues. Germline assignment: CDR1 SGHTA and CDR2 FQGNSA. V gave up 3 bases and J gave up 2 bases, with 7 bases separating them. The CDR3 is CASSFLTNYGYTF. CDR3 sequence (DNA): TGTGCCAGCAGCTTTCTAACGAACTATGGCTACACCTTC. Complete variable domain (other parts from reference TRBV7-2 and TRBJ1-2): GAGVSQSPSNKVTEKGKDVELRCDPISGHTALYWYRQSLGQGLEFLIYFQGNSAPDKSGLPSDRFSAERTGGSVSTLTIQRTQQEDSAVYLCASSFLTNYGYTFGSGTRLTVV.

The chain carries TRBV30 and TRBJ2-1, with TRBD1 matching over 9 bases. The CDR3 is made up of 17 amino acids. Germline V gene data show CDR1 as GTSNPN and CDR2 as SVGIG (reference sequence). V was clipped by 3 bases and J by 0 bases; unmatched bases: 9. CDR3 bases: TGTGCCTGGAGGTCGACAGGGGGTTTGGGCTCCTACAATGAGCAGTTCTTC. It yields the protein CAWRSTGGLGSYNEQFF.

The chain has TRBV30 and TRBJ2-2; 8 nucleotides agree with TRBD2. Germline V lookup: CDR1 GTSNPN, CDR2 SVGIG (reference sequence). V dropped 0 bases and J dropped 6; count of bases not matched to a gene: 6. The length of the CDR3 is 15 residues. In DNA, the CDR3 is TGTGCCTGGAGTGTACGTGGACTAGCCGCCGGGGAGCTGTTTTTT. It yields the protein CAWSVRGLAAGELFF.

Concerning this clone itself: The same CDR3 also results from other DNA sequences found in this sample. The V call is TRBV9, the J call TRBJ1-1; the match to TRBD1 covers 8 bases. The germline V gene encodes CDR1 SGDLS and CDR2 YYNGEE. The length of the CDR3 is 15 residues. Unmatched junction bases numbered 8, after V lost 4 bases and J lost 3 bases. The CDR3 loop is CASSTRTGRDTEAFF. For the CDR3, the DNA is TGTGCCAGCAGCACTCGGACAGGGAGGGACACTGAAGCTTTCTTT.

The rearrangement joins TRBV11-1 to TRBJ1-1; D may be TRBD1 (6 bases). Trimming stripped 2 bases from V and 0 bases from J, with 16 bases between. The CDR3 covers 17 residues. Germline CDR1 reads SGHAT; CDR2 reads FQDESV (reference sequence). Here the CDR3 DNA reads TGTGCCAGCAGCTTACGACCACCGGGACATATGAACACTGAAGCTTTCTTT. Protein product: CASSLRPPGHMNTEAFF.

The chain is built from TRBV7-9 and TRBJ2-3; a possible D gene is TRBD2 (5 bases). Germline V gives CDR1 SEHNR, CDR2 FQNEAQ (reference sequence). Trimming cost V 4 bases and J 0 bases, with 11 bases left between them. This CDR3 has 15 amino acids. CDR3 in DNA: TGTGCCAGCAGCTGGCGGGCGATTAGCACAGATACGCAGTATTTT. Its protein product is CASSWRAISTDTQYF.

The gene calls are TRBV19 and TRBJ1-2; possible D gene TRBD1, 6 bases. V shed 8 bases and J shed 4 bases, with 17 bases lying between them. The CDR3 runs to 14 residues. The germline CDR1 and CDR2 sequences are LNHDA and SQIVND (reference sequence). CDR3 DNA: TGTGCCAGTGGAGACAGGCAAGGCCTCTATGGCTACACCTTC. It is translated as CASGDRQGLYGYTF.

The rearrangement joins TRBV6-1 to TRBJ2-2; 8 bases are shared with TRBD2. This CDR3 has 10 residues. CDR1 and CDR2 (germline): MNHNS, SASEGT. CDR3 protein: CGSGDGELFF. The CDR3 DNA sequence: TGTGGTAGCGGGGACGGGGAGCTGTTTTTT.

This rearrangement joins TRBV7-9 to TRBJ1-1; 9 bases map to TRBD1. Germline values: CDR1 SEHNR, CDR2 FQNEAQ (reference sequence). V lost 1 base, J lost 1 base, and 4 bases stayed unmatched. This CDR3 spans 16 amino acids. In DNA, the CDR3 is TGTGCCAGCAGCTTAGATCCGGGACAGGGGAACACTGAAGCTTTCTTT. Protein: CASSLDPGQGNTEAFF. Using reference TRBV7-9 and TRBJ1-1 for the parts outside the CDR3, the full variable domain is DTGVSQNPRHKITKRGQNVTFRCDPISEHNRLYWYRQTLGQGPEFLTYFQNEAQLEKSRLLSDRFSAERPKGSFSTLEIQRTEQGDSAMYLCASSLDPGQGNTEAFFGQGTRLTVV.

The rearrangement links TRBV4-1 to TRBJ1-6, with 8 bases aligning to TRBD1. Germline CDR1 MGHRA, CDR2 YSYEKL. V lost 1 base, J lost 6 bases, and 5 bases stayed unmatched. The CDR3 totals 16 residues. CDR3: CASSQGNRGSNSPLHF. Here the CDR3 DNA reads TGCGCCAGCAGCCAAGGAAACAGGGGGAGTAATTCACCCCTCCACTTT.

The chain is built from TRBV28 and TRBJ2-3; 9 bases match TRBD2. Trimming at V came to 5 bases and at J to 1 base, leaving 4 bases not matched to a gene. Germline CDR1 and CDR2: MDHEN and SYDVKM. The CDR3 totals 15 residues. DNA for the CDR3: TGTGCCAGCAGTGAAAGCGGGGGGCGCACAGATACGCAGTATTTT. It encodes CASSESGGRTDTQYF.

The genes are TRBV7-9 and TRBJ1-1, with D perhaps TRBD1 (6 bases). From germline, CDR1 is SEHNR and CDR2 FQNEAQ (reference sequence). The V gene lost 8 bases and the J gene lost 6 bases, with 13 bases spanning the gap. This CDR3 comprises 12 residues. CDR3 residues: CASDPGGPEAFF. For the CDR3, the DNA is TGTGCCAGCGACCCTGGGGGCCCTGAAGCTTTCTTT.

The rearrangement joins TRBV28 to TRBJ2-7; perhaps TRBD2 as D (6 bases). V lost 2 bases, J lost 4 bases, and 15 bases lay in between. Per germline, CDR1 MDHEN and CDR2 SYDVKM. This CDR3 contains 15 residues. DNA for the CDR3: TGTGCCAGCAGTTTAATGGGGCGGGATGGGTACGAGCAGTACTTC. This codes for CASSLMGRDGYEQYF.

CDR3 nucleotide sequence: TGCAGCGTTGTCGGGGGGCGACTCTCCTACGAGCAGTACTTC. Translated: CSVVGGRLSYEQYF. The chain links TRBV29-1 to TRBJ2-7, with a tentative D call TRBD2 (7 bases). V lost 4 bases and J 0 bases, leaving 13 bases between the germline ends. In germline, CDR1 is SQVTM, CDR2 ANQGSEA. There are 14 residues in the CDR3.

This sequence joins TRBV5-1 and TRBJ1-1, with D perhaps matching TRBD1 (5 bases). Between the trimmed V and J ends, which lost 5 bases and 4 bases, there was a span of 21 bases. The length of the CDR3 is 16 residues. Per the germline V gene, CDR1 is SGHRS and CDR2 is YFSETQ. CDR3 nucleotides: TGCGCCAGCAGTCCAGGGTTAATCCAGGTCGGCACTGAAGCTTTCTTT. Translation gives CASSPGLIQVGTEAFF.

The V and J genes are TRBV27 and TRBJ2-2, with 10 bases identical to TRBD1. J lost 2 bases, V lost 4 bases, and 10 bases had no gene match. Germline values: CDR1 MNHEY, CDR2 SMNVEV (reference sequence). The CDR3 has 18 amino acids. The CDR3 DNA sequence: TGTGCCAGCAGTTGGGACAGGGGTAGGCAGATCAACACCGGGGAGCTGTTTTTT. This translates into CASSWDRGRQINTGELFF.

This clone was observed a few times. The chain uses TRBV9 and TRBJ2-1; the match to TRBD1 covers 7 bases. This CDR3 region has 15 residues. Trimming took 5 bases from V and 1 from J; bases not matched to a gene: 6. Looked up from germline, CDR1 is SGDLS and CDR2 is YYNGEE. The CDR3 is CASSTGAISYNEQFF. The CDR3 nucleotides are TGTGCCAGCAGTACAGGGGCGATATCCTACAATGAGCAGTTCTTC.

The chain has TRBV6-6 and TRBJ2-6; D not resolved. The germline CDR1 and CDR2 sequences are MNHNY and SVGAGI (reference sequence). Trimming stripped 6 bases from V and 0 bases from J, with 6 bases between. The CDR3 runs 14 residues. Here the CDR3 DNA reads TGTGCCAGCAGCCAGGTCTCTGGGGCCAACGTCCTGACTTTC. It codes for CASSQVSGANVLTF.

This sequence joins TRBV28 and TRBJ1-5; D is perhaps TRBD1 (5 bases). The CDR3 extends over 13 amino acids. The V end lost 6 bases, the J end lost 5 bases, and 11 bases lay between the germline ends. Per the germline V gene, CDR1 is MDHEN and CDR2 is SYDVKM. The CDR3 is CASRSGEYQPQHF. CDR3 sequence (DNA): TGTGCCAGCAGGTCGGGGGAGTATCAGCCCCAGCATTTT.

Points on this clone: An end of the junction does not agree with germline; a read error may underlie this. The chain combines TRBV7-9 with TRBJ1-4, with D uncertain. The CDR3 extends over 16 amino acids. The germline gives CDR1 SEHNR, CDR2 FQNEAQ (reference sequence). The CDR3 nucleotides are TGTTCCAGCAGCCCCAGCGCGGGGAGGACTAATGAAAAACTGTTTTTT. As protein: CSSSPSAGRTNEKLFF.

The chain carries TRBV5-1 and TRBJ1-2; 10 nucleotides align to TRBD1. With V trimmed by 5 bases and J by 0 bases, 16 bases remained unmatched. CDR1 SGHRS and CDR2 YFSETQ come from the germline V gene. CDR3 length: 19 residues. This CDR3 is CASRQVLRDRGETNYGYTF. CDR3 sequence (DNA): TGCGCCAGCAGACAAGTCCTCCGGGACAGGGGCGAAACTAACTATGGCTACACCTTC.

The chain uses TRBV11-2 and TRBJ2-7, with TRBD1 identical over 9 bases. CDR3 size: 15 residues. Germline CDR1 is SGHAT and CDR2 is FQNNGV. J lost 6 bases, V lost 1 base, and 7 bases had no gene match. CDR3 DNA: TGTGCCAGCAGCTTAGTGAGGACAGGGGTTCGCGAGCAGTACTTC. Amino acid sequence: CASSLVRTGVREQYF.

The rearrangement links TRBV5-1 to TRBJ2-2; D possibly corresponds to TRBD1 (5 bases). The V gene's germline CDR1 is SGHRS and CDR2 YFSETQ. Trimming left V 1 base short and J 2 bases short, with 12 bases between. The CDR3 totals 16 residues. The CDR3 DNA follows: TGCGCCAGCAGCTTGATAGCAGGACACAACACCGGGGAGCTGTTTTTT. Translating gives CASSLIAGHNTGELFF.

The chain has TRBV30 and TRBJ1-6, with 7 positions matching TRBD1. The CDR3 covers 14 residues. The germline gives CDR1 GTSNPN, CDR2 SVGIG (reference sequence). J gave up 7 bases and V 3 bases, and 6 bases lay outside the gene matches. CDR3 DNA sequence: TGTGCCTGGAGCCCAGGGGGTCCCAATTCACCCCTCCACTTT. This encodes CAWSPGGPNSPLHF.

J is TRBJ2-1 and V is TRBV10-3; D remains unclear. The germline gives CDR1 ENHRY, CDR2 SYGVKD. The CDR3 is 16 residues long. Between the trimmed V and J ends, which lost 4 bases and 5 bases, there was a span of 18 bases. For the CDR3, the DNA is TGTGCCATCAGTGGACACTCTCTATACCGGAACAATGAGCAGTTCTTC. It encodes CAISGHSLYRNNEQFF.

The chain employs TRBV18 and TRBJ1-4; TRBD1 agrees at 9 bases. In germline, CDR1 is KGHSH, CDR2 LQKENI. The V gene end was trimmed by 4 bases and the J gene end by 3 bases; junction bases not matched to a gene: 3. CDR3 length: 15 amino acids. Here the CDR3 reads CASSRNRGPNEKLFF. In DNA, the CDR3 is TGTGCCAGCTCACGCAACAGGGGGCCTAATGAAAAACTGTTTTTT.

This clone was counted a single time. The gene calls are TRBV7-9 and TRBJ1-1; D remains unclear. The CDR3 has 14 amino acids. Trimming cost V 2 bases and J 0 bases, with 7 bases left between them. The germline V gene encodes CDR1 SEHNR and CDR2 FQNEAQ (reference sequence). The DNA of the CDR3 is TGTGCCAGCAGCTTAACGAACTTGAACACTGAAGCTTTCTTT. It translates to CASSLTNLNTEAFF.

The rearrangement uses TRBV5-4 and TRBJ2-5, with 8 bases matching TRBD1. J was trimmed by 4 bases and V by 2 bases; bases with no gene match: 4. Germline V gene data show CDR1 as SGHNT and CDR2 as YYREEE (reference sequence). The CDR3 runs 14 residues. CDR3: CASSLDRGGETQYF. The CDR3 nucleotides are TGTGCCAGCAGCTTAGACAGGGGTGGAGAGACCCAGTACTTC.